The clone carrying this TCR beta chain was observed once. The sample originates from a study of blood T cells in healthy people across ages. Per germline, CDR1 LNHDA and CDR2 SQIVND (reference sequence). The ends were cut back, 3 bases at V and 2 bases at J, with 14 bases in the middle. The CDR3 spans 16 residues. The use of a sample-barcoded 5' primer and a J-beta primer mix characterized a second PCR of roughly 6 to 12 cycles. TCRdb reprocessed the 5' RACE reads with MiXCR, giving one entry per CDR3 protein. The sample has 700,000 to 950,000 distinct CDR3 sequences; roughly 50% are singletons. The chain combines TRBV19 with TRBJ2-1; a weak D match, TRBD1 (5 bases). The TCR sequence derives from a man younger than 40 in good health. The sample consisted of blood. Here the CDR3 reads CASSIGAGSPYNEQFF. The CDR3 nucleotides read TGTGCCAGTAGTATCGGTGCAGGGTCTCCCTACAATGAGCAGTTCTTC.